The clone carrying this T cell receptor (beta chain) was found a few times. Its antigen remains unidentified. Stated treatment: approximately 10-day PBMC culture with coronavirus spike peptide pools or control peptides (ViraFEST assay). Following expansion of antigen-specific T cells with peptide pools, ViraFEST then sequenced TCRs. Sequenced with the Oncomine TCR Beta short-read assay was DNA taken from cultured CD4+ T cells. Using its own MiXCR run on the PCR reads, TCRdb lists one record per CDR3 protein. In the table there are about 3,500 distinct CDR3 sequences, 25% to 40% of which are singletons. This sample is part of a study of vaccination and CD4 T cells after COVID-19. Across the whole study: Collection of post-COVID samples occurred a median approximately 100 days after diagnosis, spanning a range of 35 to 161. For control cultures, the treatment was a CEFX pool, an HIV-1 Nef pool, or no peptide. Points from the study as a whole: 304 of 307 vaccine-specific clones from convalescent patients were spike mono-reactive.

Sequenced input: CD4+ T cells from blood, cultured in vitro. This TCR was sampled from a human donor who had recovered from COVID-19.

This CDR3 is CSARAPGQGYSPLHF. The CDR3 region has the DNA TGCAGTGCTAGAGCCCCGGGACAGGGGTATTCACCCCTCCACTTT. The genes are TRBV20-1 and TRBJ1-6, with 10 bases that match TRBD1. Germline V CDR1 and CDR2: DFQATT, SNEGSKA (reference sequence). V lost 1 base and J lost 8; bases outside the gene matches: 5. CDR3 size: 15 residues.